The 13 T cell receptor beta chains below all came from one sample that was sequenced in a study of control samples from healthy donors and cancer patients. Produced via immunoSEQ multiplex PCR; TCRdb's table is partial and in-frame only. Of fewer than 500,000 clones listed, about nine tenths are singletons. Material for sequencing was PBMCs. Source of these receptors: a man in his forties with head and neck cancer.

The chain joins TRBV7-9 to TRBJ1-1; D remains ambiguous. There are 16 residues in the CDR3. CDR1 SEHNR and CDR2 FQNEAQ come from the germline V gene (reference sequence). The germline V and J ends were trimmed by 7 bases and 3 bases, with 21 bases remaining between them. The CDR3 reads CASTKNRRSGDTEAFF. The CDR3 coding sequence is TGTGCCAGCACCAAAAATAGGAGGTCGGGAGACACTGAAGCTTTCTTT.

This clone was observed a single time. The V and J genes are TRBV28 and TRBJ2-5; 11 bases are shared with TRBD1. The CDR3 loop spans 15 amino acids. V lost 6 bases, J lost 5 bases, and 8 bases stayed unmatched. Germline V lookup: CDR1 MDHEN, CDR2 SYDVKM. The CDR3 loop reads CASSLRDRGWETQYF. DNA for the CDR3: TGTGCCAGCAGCCTCAGGGACAGGGGGTGGGAGACCCAGTACTTC.

This chain links TRBV4-2 with TRBJ1-1; maybe TRBD1 (6 bases). There are 16 residues in the CDR3. V was trimmed by 4 bases and J by 3 bases, leaving 18 bases between them. CDR1 LGHNA and CDR2 YNFKEQ come from the germline V gene. CDR3: CASSPDGGRGYTEAFF. CDR3 sequence (DNA): TGTGCCAGCAGCCCAGACGGGGGGCGCGGGTACACTGAAGCTTTCTTT.

The chain is built from TRBV27 and TRBJ2-5, with D possibly TRBD2 on 6 matching bases. There are 17 residues in the CDR3. V was trimmed by 3 bases and J by 5 bases, leaving 22 bases between them. CDR1 is MNHEY, CDR2 SMNVEV, per germline (reference sequence). The CDR3 bases are TGTGCCAGCAGTTTGTCTTTCCGTGGACTTCGGGGGGAGACCCAGTACTTC. Its protein product is CASSLSFRGLRGETQYF.

The chain joins TRBV7-2 to TRBJ1-1; 8 bases align to TRBD1. V was clipped by 5 bases and J by 1 base; unmatched bases: 6. The CDR3 spans 15 residues. Germline V CDR1 and CDR2: SGHTA, FQGNSA. CDR3 DNA: TGTGCCAGCAGCGGCGACAGGGGAGGGAACACTGAAGCTTTCTTT. Its translation is CASSGDRGGNTEAFF.

This rearrangement joins TRBV27 to TRBJ2-7; no clear D gene. The CDR3 is made up of 13 amino acids. Trimming left V 4 bases short and J 2 bases short, with 9 bases between. Germline-derived CDR1 and CDR2 are MNHEY and SMNVEV (reference sequence). The CDR3 DNA follows: TGTGCCAGCAGTTCGGTGGGTACCTACGAGCAGTACTTC. It codes for CASSSVGTYEQYF.

V and J are TRBV18 and TRBJ1-5; 7 bases agree with TRBD1. The CDR3 extends over 15 amino acids. CDR1 and CDR2 from the germline V gene are KGHSH and LQKENI. V was clipped by 5 bases and J by 3 bases; unmatched bases: 7. The CDR3 sequence: CASSYSTGSNQPQHF. CDR3 DNA: TGTGCCAGCTCATATTCGACAGGGTCCAATCAGCCCCAGCATTTT.

This chain connects TRBV7-9 to TRBJ2-5; no clear D gene. Germline V gene sequence: CDR1 SEHNR, CDR2 FQNEAQ (reference sequence). The ends were cut back, 1 base at V and 5 bases at J, with 11 bases in the middle. This CDR3 region has 14 residues. This CDR3 reads CASSLVGSHETQYF. The CDR3 bases are TGTGCCAGCAGCTTAGTGGGTAGCCATGAGACCCAGTACTTC.

This chain connects TRBV5-1 to TRBJ1-2; D gene unclear. Per germline, CDR1 SGHRS and CDR2 YFSETQ. The CDR3 length is 14 residues. V gave up 0 bases and J gave up 0 bases, with 6 bases separating them. CDR3 amino acids: CASSLEHPNYGYTF. CDR3 bases: TGCGCCAGCAGCTTGGAACATCCTAACTATGGCTACACCTTC.

This clone was seen just once. The chain combines TRBV30 with TRBJ1-2; 8 bases match TRBD1. The CDR3 is made up of 13 amino acids. The ends lost 6 bases at V and 2 bases at J; junction bases unmatched: 5. Germline CDR1 reads GTSNPN; CDR2 reads SVGIG (reference sequence). CDR3 DNA sequence: TGTGCCTGCCCAGGGGGCCTAAACTATGGCTACACCTTC. Translated, it gives CACPGGLNYGYTF.

J is TRBJ2-3 and V is TRBV15, with 8 positions matching TRBD1. J gave up 4 bases and V 4 bases, and 4 bases lay outside the gene matches. Germline CDR1 is LNHNV and CDR2 is YYDKDF (reference sequence). The CDR3 sequence is 14 residues long. This CDR3 reads CATSKGQGADTQYF. CDR3 nucleotide sequence: TGTGCCACCAGCAAAGGACAGGGAGCAGATACGCAGTATTTT.

The gene calls are TRBV5-8 and TRBJ2-6; the D is unclear. CDR1 and CDR2 (germline): SGHTS, YDEGEE. Trimming left V 3 bases short and J 5 bases short, with 3 bases between. The CDR3 totals 12 residues. The chain's CDR3 is CASSSRANVLTF. The CDR3 DNA sequence: TGTGCCAGCAGCTCCCGGGCCAACGTCCTGACTTTC.

V and J are TRBV4-1 and TRBJ2-7; TRBD2 matches 8 bases. V trimming: 2 bases; J trimming: 5 bases; junction bases outside the gene matches: 11. The germline V gene has CDR1 MGHRA and CDR2 YSYEKL. The CDR3 runs to 16 residues. CDR3 DNA: TGCGCCAGCAGCCAAAAATTGACGGGAGGGGTCAACGAGCAGTACTTC. Protein: CASSQKLTGGVNEQYF.